A selection of T cell receptor beta chains follows, all from one sample in a study of T cell repertoires in cytomegalovirus infection. Antigens for these TCRs are unknown. TCRdb re-derived calls from the reads in MiXCR, one entry per CDR3 protein. The sample lists about 770,000 distinct CDR3 sequences; under 35% were seen once. The sequenced sample was cultured CD8+ T cells from PBMCs, obtained from culture after CMV antigen stimulation. The receptors stem from a human donor in good health (CMV status not recorded). Some clones in this sample may be carry-over from other donors' samples. CDR3s include the opening cysteine and the closing phenylalanine or tryptophan. The D gene is left open where the match is weak. Rows give clone size only sometimes, using once, few, many, or a class for an expanded clone.

v_gene	j_gene	d_gene	abundance	CDR3nt	CDR3aa
TRBV10-3	TRBJ2-1	NA	NA	TGTGCCATCAGTGAGTCTGAAACTAGCTCCTACAATGAGCAGTTCTTC	CAISESETSSYNEQFF
TRBV27	TRBJ1-5	NA	NA	TGTGCCACCTCTCCGGGGGGACGCAATCAGCCCCAGCATTTT	CATSPGGRNQPQHF
TRBV29-1	TRBJ2-1	TRBD2	few	TGCAGCGGACAACTAGCGGGGGGGCCCGGTGAGCAGTTCTTC	CSGQLAGGPGEQFF
TRBV6-6	TRBJ1-6	NA	few	TGTGCCAGCACCGATCAGGGGCCATTCCCTAATTCACCCCTCCACTTT	CASTDQGPFPNSPLHF
TRBV7-2	TRBJ2-1	NA	many	TGTGCCAGCAGCTTAGGGCCAGGGGACTACAATGAGCAGTTCTTC	CASSLGPGDYNEQFF
TRBV7-9	TRBJ1-2	NA	NA	TGTGCCAGCAGCACCGAAGGGAACTATGGCTACACCTTC	CASSTEGNYGYTF
TRBV24-1	TRBJ2-6	NA	NA	TGTGCCACCAGTGATTCACTGCAGGGGATGGGGGCCAACGTCCTGACTTTC	CATSDSLQGMGANVLTF
TRBV27	TRBJ1-2	TRBD1	NA	TGTGCCAGCAGTTCCGCTAAGACAGGGGGCGCTGCCGGCTACACCTTC	CASSSAKTGGAAGYTF
TRBV7-2	TRBJ2-1	NA	many	TGTGCCAGCATAACCGGGATCTTCTCCTACAATGAGCAGTTCTTC	CASITGIFSYNEQFF
TRBV6-5	TRBJ2-1	NA	few	TGTGCCAGCAGTTACCCTTCTGACGGGATGCAGTTCTTC	CASSYPSDGMQFF
TRBV24-1	TRBJ2-3	TRBD2	once	TGTGCCACCAGTGACCCGACTAGCCCAGGATACACAGATACGCAGTATTTT	CATSDPTSPGYTDTQYF
TRBV3-1	TRBJ2-1	TRBD2	few	TGTGCCAGCAGCCAAGCAGAACTAGCGCCTTACAATGAGCAGTTCTTC	CASSQAELAPYNEQFF
TRBV5-6	TRBJ1-2	NA	NA	TGTGCCAGCAGCTTGGGGGAAGTGAATGGCTACACCTTC	CASSLGEVNGYTF
TRBV7-6	TRBJ2-1	TRBD2	many	TGTGCCAGCAGCTTAGTCGACCCCTGGACTAGCGGGGAGAACAATGAGCAGTTCTTC	CASSLVDPWTSGENNEQFF
TRBV20-1	TRBJ2-2	NA	NA	TGCAGTGCTAGAGATCTCGGATACGGGGAGCTGTTTTTT	CSARDLGYGELFF
TRBV27	TRBJ2-1	TRBD1	NA	TGTGCCAGCAGTTTCATCGGGACAGCCAGCTCCTACAATGAGCAGTTCTTC	CASSFIGTASSYNEQFF
TRBV12-3/TRBV12-4	TRBJ1-2	NA	few	TGTGCCAGCAGTTTCCTGAATCGTGGCTATGGCTACACCTTC	CASSFLNRGYGYTF
TRBV15	TRBJ1-1	NA	NA	TGTGCCACCAGCAGAGATCTCGGGGCTGAAGCTTTCTTT	CATSRDLGAEAFF
TRBV7-8	TRBJ1-5	NA	many	TGTGCCAGCAGCTTAGACCGTCAGCCCCAGCATTTT	CASSLDRQPQHF
TRBV7-9	TRBJ2-2	NA	once	TGTGCCAGCAGCATGAGGGGGGAGCGTATTCTGTTTTTT	CASSMRGERILFF
TRBV7-6	TRBJ1-4	NA	few	TGTGCCAGCAGCTTATTCAGGGATGAAAAACTGTTTTTT	CASSLFRDEKLFF
TRBV4-2	TRBJ2-3	NA	few	TGTGCCAGCAGCCAATGGGGCCCCACAGATACGCAGTATTTT	CASSQWGPTDTQYF
TRBV11-2	TRBJ2-1	NA	few	TGTGCCAGCAGCAACGGACAGAGCTCCTACAATGAGCAGTTCTTC	CASSNGQSSYNEQFF
TRBV29-1	TRBJ1-1	NA	NA	TGCAGCGCGGCCGGGTATGAAGCTTTCTTT	CSAAGYEAFF
TRBV6-2/TRBV6-3	TRBJ2-7	NA	few	TGTGCCAGCAGTCCGGACTTCCCCTTGAGAAACGAGCAGTACTTC	CASSPDFPLRNEQYF
TRBV28	TRBJ1-1	NA	few	TGTGCCACGGAGGGAGGTGAAGCTTTCTTT	CATEGGEAFF
TRBV27	TRBJ1-4	NA	few	TGTGCCAGCAGTCCTTTGGACAGAGTTGAAAAACTGTTTTTT	CASSPLDRVEKLFF
TRBV7-6	TRBJ1-5	TRBD1	many	TGTGCCAGCAGCTTAGCGAAAGGGGGCCCAGCTCAGCCCCAGCATTTT	CASSLAKGGPAQPQHF
TRBV6-5	TRBJ2-3	NA	many	TGTGCCAGCAGTTACTCGAGATATCTGGGACCCCTAAAGGGACCCACAGATACGCAGTATTTT	CASSYSRYLGPLKGPTDTQYF
TRBV6-1	TRBJ2-5	NA	few	TGTGCCAGCAGCCCACTCCAACAGGGTAGAGAGACCCAGTACTTC	CASSPLQQGRETQYF
TRBV6-1	TRBJ1-2	NA	NA	TGTGCCAGCAGCCCCAGACTACCGAACTATGGCTACACCTTC	CASSPRLPNYGYTF
TRBV4-1	TRBJ2-7	TRBD2	few	TGCGCCAGCAGCCAAGATCTTCCTAGCGGGGGCTGGGAGCAGTACTTC	CASSQDLPSGGWEQYF
TRBV25-1	TRBJ1-6	NA	few	TGTGCCAGCAGTGAATCGACCCTTAATTCACCCCTCCACTTT	CASSESTLNSPLHF
TRBV7-9	TRBJ1-5	NA	few	TGTGCCAGCAGCTTAGGGAGAGGGTGGCAGCCCCAGCATTTT	CASSLGRGWQPQHF
TRBV9	TRBJ2-1	TRBD2	NA	TGTGCCAGCAGCGTAGAGCGGGGCTCCTACAATGAGCAGTTCTTC	CASSVERGSYNEQFF
TRBV4-1	TRBJ1-5	NA	few	TGCGCCAGCAGCCAAAATCAGGTTCAGCCCCAGCATTTT	CASSQNQVQPQHF
TRBV7-6	TRBJ2-3	TRBD2	many	TGTGCCAGCAGCTTACGGGGGGGAAACACAGATACGCAGTATTTT	CASSLRGGNTDTQYF
TRBV7-9	TRBJ2-2	NA	many	TGTGCCAGCAGTTTCAGGCCCGGGGAGCTGTTTTTT	CASSFRPGELFF
TRBV7-6	TRBJ1-2	NA	NA	TGTGCCAGCAGCTCGACAGGCCACAAGAATTCTAACTATGGCTACACCTTC	CASSSTGHKNSNYGYTF
TRBV5-5	TRBJ2-3	NA	NA	TGTGCCAGCAGCGTTCCCGGACAGCAGTATTTT	CASSVPGQQYF
TRBV5-1	TRBJ2-3	NA	many	TGCGCCAGCAGCTTGGAGGGAACTAGCACAGATACGCAGTATTTT	CASSLEGTSTDTQYF
TRBV6-5	TRBJ1-1	NA	few	TGTGCCAGCAGTTACTCCGTGACAGTGAACACTGAAGCTTTCTTT	CASSYSVTVNTEAFF
TRBV12-3/TRBV12-4	TRBJ1-1	TRBD1	NA	TGTGCCAGCAGTCCAGGGGGGACACACACTGAAGCTTTCTTT	CASSPGGTHTEAFF
TRBV7-9	TRBJ1-1	NA	few	TGTGCCAGCAGCTTAGCCGGCAAGAACACTGAAGCTTTCTTT	CASSLAGKNTEAFF
TRBV10-2	TRBJ2-5	NA	NA	TGCGCCGCGGCAAGGGGGGAATGGGAGACCCAGTACTTC	CAAARGEWETQYF
TRBV6-5	TRBJ1-2	NA	NA	TGTGCCAGCAGTTACTCGGGACCTTTCCCCGGGGACTATGGCTACACCTTC	CASSYSGPFPGDYGYTF
TRBV7-3	TRBJ1-2	NA	NA	TGTGCCAGCAGCATACTACCGGGAGAGAAATATGGCTACACCTTC	CASSILPGEKYGYTF
TRBV29-1	TRBJ2-2	NA	NA	TGCAGCGTCCACACCGGGGAGCTGTTTTTT	CSVHTGELFF
TRBV5-6	TRBJ2-3	NA	NA	TGTGCCAGCAGCTTGGTTTCGGGGGCAGACAGCACAGATACGCAGTATTTT	CASSLVSGADSTDTQYF
TRBV2	TRBJ1-1	NA	NA	TGTGCCGGCTCTTCGGAGGGATTCCTGAACACTGAAGCTTTCTTT	CAGSSEGFLNTEAFF
TRBV6-1	TRBJ1-1	NA	NA	TGTGCCAGCAGTTACGGGGTGGCCACTGAAGCTTTCTTT	CASSYGVATEAFF
TRBV7-6	TRBJ2-3	NA	many	TGTGCCAGCAGCTTAGCTCGGGGAAGCACAGATACGCAGTATTTT	CASSLARGSTDTQYF
TRBV7-4	TRBJ2-2	TRBD2	few	TGTGCCAGCAGCCCAGTCGGACGGGGGGGCTTCACCGGGGAGCTGTTTTTT	CASSPVGRGGFTGELFF
TRBV27	TRBJ1-2	NA	NA	TGTGCCAGCAGTTTATCGACCGCTGGCTATGGCTACACCTTC	CASSLSTAGYGYTF